This record looks at one TCR beta chain sequence and its context. Its antigen is as yet unknown. This record comes from a study of Ad26.COV2.S vaccination and SARS-CoV-2 variants. Across the whole study: The donor was enrolled in the Ad26.COV2.S arm of the COV1001 trial. Study-level results: Quantification of TCR breadth and depth may have yielded underestimates of total T cell responses.

Sequencing was performed with immunoSEQ multiplex PCR; in TCRdb, only in-frame clones are kept and a portion is missing. The table shows around 240,000 clones, with over 75% occurring only once. Specified treatment: around 19 received Ad26.COV2.S at low or high dose, single or two shots; about 5 received placebo; per-sample allocation not given. Sampling happened 63 days after the first vaccine or placebo injection. Recruitment in Boston yielded a donor of adult age, 18-55 years. This CDR3 is built from 17 residues. V dropped 2 bases and J dropped 5; count of bases not matched to a gene: 14. The germline V gene encodes CDR1 ENHRY and CDR2 SYGVKD.

The sample here was peripheral blood, taken in a trial of Ad26.COV2.S vaccine versus placebo. This receptor was obtained from a person between 18 and 65 years old who received the Ad26.COV2.S COVID-19 vaccine or a placebo. The gene calls are TRBV10-3 and TRBJ2-5, with 7 bases matching TRBD1. Here the CDR3 DNA reads TGTGCCATCAGTGAGCGGACAGGCTCCCTTTTTGGGGAGACCCAGTACTTC. This sequence encodes CAISERTGSLFGETQYF.